The sequence of this T cell receptor (beta chain) was determined in a study of blood T cell repertoires in COVID-19 (dated by TCRdb to about 2020). Regarding the research as a whole: The collaborator samples originated in the United States, Italy and Spain and spanned the acute and convalescent phases of COVID-19. The material from the prospective study consisted of cDNA or gDNA derived from T cells, B-cell-depleted T cells, or PBMCs. Subjects who had been exposed to COVID-19, were actively infected with it, or had recovered from it provided the deeply sampled blood TCRbeta repertoires that made up the dataset. A freely available public database, intended as a resource for researchers studying the immune response to SARS-CoV-2, is where the repertoires were released. Samples were obtained from the ongoing ImmuneRACE study (first 160 participants) and from approximately 1,200 subjects provided by 6 global collaborators. Nearly every sample came with metadata listing a de-identified subject ID, COVID-19 status, age in years and sex. Where available, HLA class I and class II types were taken from metadata supplied by the sample provider and were not determined by assay-based typing.

As regards this clone: There is no known antigen for this receptor. No base qualities exist here, and no much larger clone lies one base off it.

The full study reports these points: The quantity of clinical and demographic metadata differed by source and by participant and was supplied without curation.

The immunoSEQ Assay, a bias-controlled multiplex PCR, was used to amplify TCRbeta CDR3 regions from genomic DNA. Processing in the source paper ran as follows. The number of nucleated cells in each sample was estimated from the amplification of reference gene primers within the assay. To quantify the absolute abundance of each unique TCRbeta CDR3 rearrangement, sequence reads were collapsed and filtered. For each sample, productive Simpson clonality was calculated as the square root of Simpson's diversity index over productive rearrangements. Drawn from immuneACCESS, this table holds only the in-frame rearrangements with V and J called that TCRdb kept. Clones are partly lost; checked studies trace under half to an unresolved V gene and leave the rest unexplained. That table is the source of V, J and clone size, and D and trimming were worked out from the DNA. For this sample the table gives under 45,000 clones, of which about 77% were detected only once. About 29% of the sample comes from the top ten.

Each collaborating institution followed its own protocols to collect whole blood in K2EDTA tubes. For TCRbeta analysis, collaborators shipped samples as frozen whole blood, isolated PBMCs, or DNA extracted from either of those sample types. V is pared back by 4 bases and J by 5 bases, with 5 bases lying between the germline termini. The CDR3 measures 11 amino acids from cysteine to phenylalanine. This entry keeps only the CDR3 DNA: 33 bases, framed from base 1. The V and J genes are TRBV12-3 or TRBV12-4 and TRBJ1-1; a confident D gene designation cannot be given. Input material: peripheral blood. The TCR comes from a man aged 80 or over with acute or convalescent COVID-19. The CDR3 here reads CASSYSTEAFF. The nucleotides read TGTGCCAGCAGTTACAGTACTGAAGCTTTCTTT.